One sample yielded the 11 T cell receptor beta chains listed below, sequenced in a study of blood T cells in healthy people across ages (dated by TCRdb to about 2015). Library creation used 5' RACE. Sequenced on an Illumina HiSeq 2500. A second PCR of about 6 to 11 cycles was performed with a sample-barcoded 5' primer and a J-beta primer mix. The public reads were run again by TCRdb, first through fastp at Q25 and then through MiXCR, and only productive beta chains were kept. Rows merge per CDR3 protein into single entries with the most common DNA and genes. This sample has 630,000 or so distinct CDR3 sequences in its table, and 32% of those were observed once. Approximately 15% of the sample is in the top ten clones. Sequencing was performed on blood. These receptors were taken from an elderly woman in good health. Donor details come from another sample of the same person, matched by shared clones.

The chain uses TRBV5-6 and TRBJ2-2; weak D call: TRBD2 (7 bases). Germline CDR1 reads SGHDT; CDR2 reads YYEEEE. V was cut by 5 bases and J by 6 bases, with 17 bases left in between. The CDR3 consists of 15 residues. CDR3 amino acids: CASSLPGRGAGELFF. The CDR3 DNA sequence: TGTGCCAGCAGTTTGCCTGGGAGGGGGGCCGGGGAGCTGTTTTTT.

Concerning this clonotype: One base away lies a much larger clone, so this may be a sequencing read error. The chain joins TRBV20-1 to TRBJ2-1; 7 bases are shared with TRBD2. V shed 6 bases and J 3 bases; nucleotides not matched to a gene: 11. CDR1 and CDR2 (germline): DFQATT, SNEGSKA (reference sequence). This CDR3 has 15 residues. CDR3 amino acids: CSARPGTNGYNEQFF. The CDR3 DNA is TGCAGTGCCCGACCCGGGACTAACGGCTACAATGAGCAGTTCTTC.

The rearrangement links TRBV9 to TRBJ1-1; D not certain. This CDR3 region has 14 residues. V lost 0 bases and J 4 bases, leaving 10 bases between the germline ends. The germline V gene has CDR1 SGDLS and CDR2 YYNGEE. The CDR3 sequence: CASSVGGFTTEAFF. CDR3 DNA: TGTGCCAGCAGCGTAGGTGGGTTCACCACTGAAGCTTTCTTT. Full variable domain (outside the CDR3, taken from reference TRBV9 and TRBJ1-1): DSGVTQTPKHLITATGQRVTLRCSPRSGDLSVYWYQQSLDQGLQFLIQYYNGEERAKGNILERFSAQQFPDLHSELNLSSLELGDSALYFCASSVGGFTTEAFFGQGTRLTVV.

This clonotype has ten or more counts. CDR3 loop: CATEGGQPAGYYEQYF. The CDR3, as DNA: TGTGCCACCGAGGGTGGACAACCGGCGGGGTACTACGAGCAGTACTTC. The V and J genes are TRBV6-1 and TRBJ2-7; D may be TRBD2 (6 bases). CDR1 MNHNS and CDR2 SASEGT come from the germline V gene. The V end was cut by 10 bases, the J end by 3 bases, with 25 bases between. This CDR3 comprises 16 residues.

This clonotype was detected once. A much larger clone differs by one base, so this may be a read error. The rearrangement joins TRBV3-1 to TRBJ1-2; possible D gene TRBD1, 6 bases. The V end was cut by 4 bases, the J end by 0 bases, with 15 bases between. The CDR3 runs to 16 residues. From germline, CDR1 is LGHDT and CDR2 YNNKEL (reference sequence). Here the CDR3 reads CASSRYPTGANYGYTF. The CDR3 DNA reads as TGTGCCAGCAGCCGATATCCGACAGGCGCTAACTATGGCTACACCTTC.

This clonotype was picked up many times. V and J are TRBV6-6 and TRBJ2-6; D unclear. Trimming shortened V by 4 bases and J by 0 bases, and 7 bases separated the two germline ends. Germline values: CDR1 MNHNY, CDR2 SVGAGI (reference sequence). This CDR3 has 15 amino acids. The CDR3 is CASSFRLSGANVLTF. The DNA of the CDR3 is TGTGCCAGCAGTTTCAGGCTCTCTGGGGCCAACGTCCTGACTTTC.

This clonotype showed up many times. This sequence may be a read error, since a much larger clone differs from it by one base. CDR3 protein: CASSLFREETQYF. The CDR3 DNA reads as TGTGCCAGCAGCTTATTCAGGGAAGAGACCCAGTACTTC. The chain joins TRBV11-2 to TRBJ2-5; D perhaps matches TRBD1 (5 bases). CDR3 length: 13 residues. Per the germline V gene, CDR1 is SGHAT and CDR2 is FQNNGV. Trimming cost V 2 bases and J 3 bases, with 7 bases left between them.

The chain carries TRBV29-1 and TRBJ1-1; D ambiguous. CDR3 length: 13 residues. V lost 5 bases and J 4 bases, leaving 14 bases between the germline ends. From germline, CDR1 is SQVTM and CDR2 ANQGSEA. The CDR3 DNA sequence: TGCAGCGTTTGTCAGCTACGCGGCACTGAAGCTTTCTTT. Translating it yields CSVCQLRGTEAFF.

This clonotype was recorded at least ten times. The chain is built from TRBV7-9 and TRBJ2-3, with D hard to call. This CDR3 region has 13 residues. Germline V gene sequence: CDR1 SEHNR, CDR2 FQNEAQ (reference sequence). Between the trimmed V and J ends, which lost 2 bases and 5 bases, there was a span of 8 bases. CDR3 nucleotides: TGTGCCAGCAGCTTATCTAACGTAGATACGCAGTATTTT. It is translated as CASSLSNVDTQYF.

The rearrangement uses TRBV28 and TRBJ2-1; TRBD2 matches at 11 bases. The CDR3 has 15 amino acids. CDR1 and CDR2 from the germline V gene are MDHEN and SYDVKM. J gave up 6 bases and V 7 bases, and 8 bases lay outside the gene matches. DNA for the CDR3: TGTGCCAGCACCCATAGCGGGAGGGCCCCCAATGAGCAGTTCTTC. It encodes CASTHSGRAPNEQFF.

Here the CDR3 DNA reads TGTGCCAGCAGCGGAAGCGGGACAGGGGCGTGGAGCAATCAGCCCCAGCATTTT. This gives the protein CASSGSGTGAWSNQPQHF. The gene calls are TRBV6-1 and TRBJ1-5, with 10 positions matching TRBD1. The germline V gene encodes CDR1 MNHNS and CDR2 SASEGT. V lost 6 bases, J lost 1 base, and 12 bases stayed unmatched. The CDR3 spans 18 residues.